The rows below give T cell receptor beta chains drawn from one sample of a study of blood T cell repertoires in COVID-19. Sequencing was performed with immunoSEQ multiplex PCR; in TCRdb, only in-frame clones are kept and a portion is missing. The table shows 140,000 or so clones, with approximately 87% occurring only once. Sequencing used peripheral blood. The receptor set was obtained from a man aged 50-60 years who had recovered from COVID-19. Both conserved end residues are part of each CDR3. Fields, in order: clone size, J gene, D gene, V gene, CDR3 DNA, CDR3 protein. The D gene is left open where the match is weak. Only some rows state a clone size, as once, few, many or a class for expanded clones.

>NA|TRBJ2-1|TRBD2|TRBV7-9
TGTGCCAGCAGCTCACATGGTAGCGGGTACAATGAGCAGTTCTTC
CASSSHGSGYNEQFF
>NA|TRBJ2-1|NA|TRBV7-9
TGTGCCAGCAGCCCCCCACTAGAAGTGGGCAATGAGCAGTTCTTC
CASSPPLEVGNEQFF
>NA|TRBJ1-6|NA|TRBV6-2/TRBV6-3
TGTGCCAGCAGTCCCCAGGGATATAATTCACCCCTCCACTTT
CASSPQGYNSPLHF
>NA|TRBJ2-7|NA|TRBV13
TGTGCCAGCAGCCCTCCGTCGGGGGGCAGCTCCTACGAGCAGTACTTC
CASSPPSGGSSYEQYF
>NA|TRBJ1-6|TRBD1|TRBV10-3
TGTGCCATCAGCACGACAGGGGGCCACAATTCACCCCTCCACTTT
CAISTTGGHNSPLHF
>NA|TRBJ1-1|NA|TRBV7-2
TGTGCCAGCAGCTTATCAGGGGACGCTGAAGCTTTCTTT
CASSLSGDAEAFF
>NA|TRBJ1-5|NA|TRBV19
TGTGCCAGTAGTATATTCGGGAATAGCAATCAGCCCCAGCATTTT
CASSIFGNSNQPQHF
>NA|TRBJ1-1|TRBD1|TRBV5-1
TGCGCCAGCTGTGATGTTAGAGGGGGCTTTGGCACTGAAGCTTTCTTT
CASCDVRGGFGTEAFF
>NA|TRBJ2-7|TRBD1|TRBV4-3
TGCGCCAGCAGCCAAGATGAATACGGGGACAGCTCCTACGAGCAGTACTTC
CASSQDEYGDSSYEQYF
>NA|TRBJ2-5|NA|TRBV6-1
TGTGCCAGCAGTGAAGAAAGGGCCAGCGGGGAGACCCAGTACTTC
CASSEERASGETQYF
>NA|TRBJ1-2|NA|TRBV6-2/TRBV6-3
TGTGCCAGCAGTTACCCCGGCAGGTCATCAGGATGCACCTTC
CASSYPGRSSGCTF
>NA|TRBJ1-2|NA|TRBV4-3
TGCGCCAGCAGCCAAGAAATTAGAGATGGCTACACCTTC
CASSQEIRDGYTF
>NA|TRBJ2-4|NA|TRBV30
TGTGCCTGGAGTCCCGGGAGTAAAAACATTCAGTACTTC
CAWSPGSKNIQYF
>NA|TRBJ1-1|NA|TRBV7-2
TGTGCCAGCAGCTTAGTCGGGAACACTGAAGCTTTCTTT
CASSLVGNTEAFF
>NA|TRBJ2-2|NA|TRBV7-2
TGTGCCAGCAGCTGGCAACTGGGGCCCGGGGAGCTGTTTTTT
CASSWQLGPGELFF
>NA|TRBJ2-5|NA|TRBV5-8
TGTGCCAGCAGCTTGGAACGGGGTGTAGAGACCCAGTACTTC
CASSLERGVETQYF
>NA|TRBJ1-4|TRBD1|TRBV7-9
TGTGCCAGCAGCTTGGGGTGGGACAGGGACTCAACTAATGAAAAACTGTTTTTT
CASSLGWDRDSTNEKLFF
>NA|TRBJ2-7|TRBD1|TRBV27
TGTGCCAGCAGCCTCGGACAGGGGGCTTACGAGCAGTACTTC
CASSLGQGAYEQYF
>NA|TRBJ1-2|NA|TRBV28
TGTGCCAGCAGTTTATGGAAGCGGGGGAGGGGCAATGGCTACACCTTC
CASSLWKRGRGNGYTF
>NA|TRBJ2-3|TRBD2|TRBV7-8
TGTGCCAGCAGCTCATGGACTAGCGGGGGGATGGGTCTCACAGATACGCAGTATTTT
CASSSWTSGGMGLTDTQYF
>NA|TRBJ1-5|TRBD1|TRBV5-1
TGCGCCAGCAGCGAGGGGGACAGTCACAATCAGCCCCAGCATTTT
CASSEGDSHNQPQHF
>few|TRBJ1-2|NA|TRBV11-2
TGTGCCAGCAGCGCCCGGAACTATGGCTACACCTTC
CASSARNYGYTF
>NA|TRBJ2-2|TRBD2|TRBV6-1
TGTGCCAGCAGTGAAATCGGCGGGGGAGCCGGGGAGCTGTTTTTT
CASSEIGGGAGELFF
>NA|TRBJ2-1|NA|TRBV27
TGTGCCAGCAGTTTGGCGGGCCGTCTCACCTACAATGAGCAGTTCTTC
CASSLAGRLTYNEQFF
>many|TRBJ1-1|NA|TRBV9
TGTGCCAGCAGCGCCCGCCCAGGGTCGGGCACTGAAGCTTTCTTT
CASSARPGSGTEAFF